A selection of T cell receptor beta chains follows, all from one sample in a study of blood T cell repertoires in COVID-19. Profiling relied on immunoSEQ multiplex PCR, and the TCRdb table lists in-frame clones only, not all of them. The table has about 280,000 clones, roughly 87% seen once. Specimen: peripheral blood. The receptors originated from a man aged 18 to 30 with active or convalescent COVID-19. CDR3s include the opening cysteine and the closing phenylalanine or tryptophan. The D gene is left open where the match is weak. Not every row has a clone size; where given, it reads once, few, many or a size class.

>TRBD1|TRBV19|TRBJ1-5|NA
CASSRGTGGVQPQHF
TGTGCCAGTAGTAGGGGGACAGGGGGCGTACAGCCCCAGCATTTT
>NA|TRBV3-1/TRBV3-2|TRBJ1-3|NA
CASSQDRAGGNTIYF
TGTGCCAGCAGCCAAGACAGGGCTGGTGGAAACACCATATATTTT
>NA|TRBV6-5|TRBJ1-2|NA
CASSYTTPIPDGYTF
TGTGCCAGCAGTTACACAACCCCGATTCCAGATGGCTACACCTTC
>NA|TRBV27|TRBJ1-3|NA
CASSLSGGVGNTIYF
TGTGCCAGCAGTTTATCAGGAGGTGTTGGAAACACCATATATTTT
>NA|TRBV2|TRBJ1-1|NA
CASQTDFNTEAFF
TGTGCCAGTCAGACAGACTTTAACACTGAAGCTTTCTTT
>NA|TRBV11-3|TRBJ2-2|NA
CASSLSWGQENTGELFF
TGTGCCAGCAGCTTAAGCTGGGGCCAGGAGAACACCGGGGAGCTGTTTTTT
>TRBD1|TRBV2|TRBJ2-2|NA
CASSKRQGADGELFF
TGTGCCAGCAGTAAGAGACAGGGGGCCGACGGGGAGCTGTTTTTT
>NA|TRBV30|TRBJ1-5|NA
CAWSPRQYSNQPQHF
TGTGCCTGGAGCCCCAGACAGTATAGCAATCAGCCCCAGCATTTT
>NA|TRBV13|TRBJ1-3|NA
CASSRTGSLVGNTIYF
TGTGCCAGCAGCCGCACCGGGTCCTTGGTTGGAAACACCATATATTTT
>TRBD1|TRBV3-1/TRBV3-2|TRBJ1-5|NA
CASSGGTVSNQPQHF
TGTGCCAGCAGCGGCGGGACAGTAAGCAATCAGCCCCAGCATTTT
>NA|TRBV29-1|TRBJ1-2|NA
CSVDWQGHGYTF
TGCAGCGTTGACTGGCAGGGGCATGGCTACACCTTC
>TRBD1|TRBV10-3|TRBJ2-7|NA
CAISEWDRDYEQYF
TGTGCCATCAGTGAATGGGACAGAGACTACGAGCAGTACTTC
>NA|TRBV9|TRBJ1-6|NA
CASSPRSYNSPLHF
TGTGCCAGCAGCCCTCGCTCCTATAATTCACCCCTCCACTTT
>NA|TRBV7-3|TRBJ2-2|NA
CASSPLTGPTGELFF
TGTGCCAGCAGCCCATTAACAGGTCCCACCGGGGAGCTGTTTTTT
>NA|TRBV27|TRBJ1-1|NA
CASSLAGVMTEAFF
TGTGCCAGCAGTTTAGCAGGGGTAATGACTGAAGCTTTCTTT
>NA|TRBV29-1|TRBJ1-3|NA
CSVRLLAGPGNTIYF
TGCAGCGTTCGCCTATTGGCAGGGCCTGGAAACACCATATATTTT
>NA|TRBV3-1/TRBV3-2|TRBJ2-1|NA
CASSQRGTSGKFF
TGTGCCAGCAGCCAGCGGGGAACTAGTGGAAAGTTCTTC
>NA|TRBV12-3/TRBV12-4|TRBJ2-2|NA
CAVQRGGTGELFF
TGTGCCGTACAAAGGGGGGGCACCGGGGAGCTGTTTTTT
>NA|TRBV6-1|TRBJ1-3|once
CASSESGVGNTIYF
TGTGCCAGCAGTGAATCAGGGGTCGGAAACACCATATATTTT
>NA|TRBV13|TRBJ2-2|NA
CASSLNSAGELFF
TGTGCCAGCAGCTTAAACTCGGCCGGGGAGCTGTTTTTT